Each of the 28 T cell receptor beta chains below was sequenced from the same sample in a study of CD8 T cells in Susac syndrome. Reverse transcription of roughly 0.5 to 1 ug RNA was carried out with random hexamers. TCRdb ran MiXCR on the immunoSEQ multiplex PCR reads and lists one entry per CDR3 protein. The table records 150,000 to 200,000 distinct CDR3 sequences, roughly 94% of them present only once. The sequenced material came from CD4+ T cells from PBMCs. Receptors were obtained from a human donor with Susac syndrome.

The V gene is TRBV7-2, the J gene TRBJ2-7, with D perhaps given as TRBD1 or TRBD2 (6 bases each). With 5 bases removed from V and 3 bases from J, the gap between germline ends came to 20 bases. The CDR3 is 16 amino acids. Germline-derived CDR1 and CDR2 are SGHTA and FQGNSA. CDR3 nucleotides: TGTGCCAGCAGCACCGGAGGTCGGGGGCCCCACTACGAGCAGTACTTC. Encoded protein: CASSTGGRGPHYEQYF.

V usage is TRBV30 and J usage is TRBJ2-5; D is uncertain. There are 13 residues in the CDR3. The V end lost 3 bases, the J end lost 4 bases, and 12 bases lay between the germline ends. The V gene's germline CDR1 is GTSNPN and CDR2 SVGIG (reference sequence). CDR3 DNA sequence: TGTGCCTGGAGGGAAGGGTGGGGAGAGACCCAGTACTTC. This codes for CAWREGWGETQYF. Variable domain in full (rest from reference TRBV30 and TRBJ2-5): SQTIHQWPATLVQPVGSPLSLECTVEGTSNPNLYWYRQAAGRGLQLLFYSVGIGQISSEVPQNLSASRPQDRQFILSSKKLLLSDSGFYLCAWREGWGETQYFGPGTRLLVL.

The rearrangement joins TRBV5-1 to TRBJ1-2; 10 bases agree with TRBD1. After removal of 4 bases from V and 6 bases from J, the junction contained 6 bases not matched to a gene. Germline CDR1 is SGHRS and CDR2 is YFSETQ. The length of the CDR3 is 14 residues. CDR3 region: CASSPQTGGDGYTF. The CDR3 DNA reads TGCGCCAGCAGCCCCCAGACAGGGGGCGATGGCTACACCTTC.

The chain has TRBV7-3 and TRBJ2-1, with TRBD2 matching 12 bases. CDR3 length equals 16 residues. Germline V gives CDR1 SGHTA, CDR2 FQGTGA. Trimming removed 2 bases from V and 7 bases from J; junction bases left unmatched: 6. The CDR3 sequence is CASSLFPTSGGNEQFF. The DNA for the CDR3 is TGTGCCAGCAGCTTATTCCCGACTAGCGGGGGAAATGAGCAGTTCTTC.

This clonotype appeared once. This chain connects TRBV12-3 or TRBV12-4 to TRBJ2-1, with 7 bases aligning to TRBD2. This CDR3 is 15 amino acids long. The J segment lost 7 bases and the V segment lost 6 bases, leaving 12 bases of the junction unmatched. CDR3 residues: CASRRGTSARNEQFF. The CDR3 DNA reads as TGTGCCAGCAGGCGGGGGACCTCGGCTCGGAATGAGCAGTTCTTC.

This chain joins TRBV3-1 and TRBJ2-1, with 8 bases aligning to TRBD2. Trimming took 2 bases from V and 9 from J; bases not matched to a gene: 9. Germline CDR1 LGHDT, CDR2 YNNKEL (reference sequence). The CDR3 runs 15 residues. DNA of the CDR3: TGTGCCAGCAGCCAACGTACAAGCGGGAGATCTGAGCAGTTCTTC. Translating it yields CASSQRTSGRSEQFF.

V and J are TRBV20-1 and TRBJ2-1; no firm D call. The germline gives CDR1 DFQATT, CDR2 SNEGSKA (reference sequence). The germline V and J ends were trimmed by 4 bases and 10 bases, with 8 bases remaining between them. The CDR3 extends over 10 amino acids. CDR3 DNA sequence: TGCAGTGCTATCAGCCGAGAGCAGTTCTTC. Protein sequence: CSAISREQFF.

This clonotype appeared a single time. This chain joins TRBV9 and TRBJ2-2, with D hard to call. The length of the CDR3 is 15 residues. The V and J ends lost 0 bases and 3 bases respectively, with 9 bases between them. In germline, CDR1 is SGDLS, CDR2 YYNGEE. The chain's CDR3 is CASSVVFGDTGELFF. CDR3 bases: TGTGCCAGCAGCGTAGTATTTGGGGACACCGGGGAGCTGTTTTTT.

This chain uses TRBV6-4 with TRBJ2-3, with TRBD2 identical over 12 bases. J lost 4 bases, V lost 3 bases, and 2 bases had no gene match. From germline, CDR1 is MRHNA and CDR2 SNTAGT. The CDR3 is 15 residues long. The CDR3 DNA follows: TGTGCCAGCAGTGAGTCTAGCGGGGGGGCAGATACGCAGTATTTT. Its translation: CASSESSGGADTQYF.

The chain links TRBV12-3 or TRBV12-4 to TRBJ2-5, with D possibly matching TRBD2 (5 bases). V shed 8 bases and J shed 5 bases, with 15 bases lying between them. The CDR3 is made up of 13 amino acids. The CDR3, as DNA: TGTGCCAGCGGTCTTAACCGGAGGGAGACCCAGTACTTC. This codes for CASGLNRRETQYF.

The J gene is TRBJ1-2, the V gene TRBV5-1, with D uncertain. The CDR3 runs 15 residues. Trimming removed 0 bases at V and 7 bases at J, with 16 bases between. Germline V lookup: CDR1 SGHRS, CDR2 YFSETQ. As DNA, the CDR3 is TGCGCCAGCAGCTTGGTTCCCAGCCCTGAAGGTGGCTACACCTTC. It yields the protein CASSLVPSPEGGYTF.

V usage is TRBV6-2 or TRBV6-3 and J usage is TRBJ2-5; either TRBD1 or TRBD2 may supply D (5 bases each). Germline CDR1 and CDR2: MNHEY and SVGEGT. CDR3 length equals 16 residues. V was trimmed by 6 bases and J by 2 bases, leaving 19 bases between them. This chain's CDR3 is CASSRRGNPSQETQYF. The DNA of the CDR3 is TGTGCCAGCAGCCGACGGGGCAACCCCTCGCAAGAGACCCAGTACTTC.

The count of this clonotype is one. The chain links TRBV11-2 to TRBJ2-1; D gene unclear. The V and J ends lost 0 bases and 5 bases respectively, with 5 bases between them. This CDR3 is built from 13 residues. Germline V gene data show CDR1 as SGHAT and CDR2 as FQNNGV. The CDR3 sequence: CASSLDPNNEQFF. The CDR3 nucleotides are TGTGCCAGCAGCTTAGATCCGAACAATGAGCAGTTCTTC. The variable domain in full, with the rest retrieved from reference TRBV11-2 and TRBJ2-1, is EAGVAQSPRYKIIEKRQSVAFWCNPISGHATLYWYQQILGQGPKLLIQFQNNGVVDDSQLPKDRFSAERLKGVDSTLKIQPAKLEDSAVYLCASSLDPNNEQFFGPGTRLTVL.

This chain's CDR3 is CASSLGTGVGNQPQHF. The CDR3 coding sequence is TGTGCCAGCAGCTTGGGGACAGGGGTCGGGAATCAGCCCCAGCATTTT. This chain connects TRBV7-8 to TRBJ1-5; 10 nucleotides align to TRBD1. The CDR3 consists of 16 residues. V lost 3 bases and J lost 4; bases outside the gene matches: 6. Germline CDR1 SGHVS, CDR2 FQNEAQ.

This chain uses TRBV20-1 with TRBJ2-3, with TRBD2 matching over 9 bases. V shed 1 base and J 1 base; nucleotides not matched to a gene: 12. The CDR3 has 18 amino acids. Per the germline V gene, CDR1 is DFQATT and CDR2 is SNEGSKA (reference sequence). This chain's CDR3 is CSARVVAGGRAGTDTQYF. CDR3 in DNA: TGCAGTGCTAGAGTGGTGGCGGGCGGGAGGGCCGGCACAGATACGCAGTATTTT.

V and J are TRBV19 and TRBJ1-5; 7 nucleotides agree with TRBD1. V lost 7 bases and J lost 2; bases outside the gene matches: 2. CDR3 length: 13 amino acids. Germline CDR1 reads LNHDA; CDR2 reads SQIVND (reference sequence). The CDR3 region is CASTDRGNQPQHF. In nucleotides, the CDR3 is TGTGCCAGTACCGACAGGGGCAATCAGCCCCAGCATTTT.

The V and J genes are TRBV19 and TRBJ1-5; D possibly corresponds to TRBD1 (6 bases). Trimming removed 4 bases at V and 5 bases at J, with 21 bases between. This CDR3 region has 17 residues. Per the germline V gene, CDR1 is LNHDA and CDR2 is SQIVND (reference sequence). The CDR3 nucleotides are TGTGCCAGTAGTACACATCCGCAGGGGAATGCTGATCAGCCCCAGCATTTT. The encoded protein is CASSTHPQGNADQPQHF. Looking up the rest from reference TRBV19 and TRBJ1-5 gives the full variable domain: DGGITQSPKYLFRKEGQNVTLSCEQNLNHDAMYWYRQDPGQGLRLIYYSQIVNDFQKGDIAEGYSVSREKKESFPLTVTSAQKNPTAFYLCASSTHPQGNADQPQHFGDGTRLSIL.

The gene calls are TRBV6-5 and TRBJ1-6; 9 positions agree with TRBD1. V was clipped by 5 bases and J by 8 bases; unmatched bases: 4. Germline CDR1 and CDR2: MNHEY and SVGAGI. This CDR3 contains 14 residues. DNA for the CDR3: TGTGCCAGCAGTCTGGGGACAGGGTATTCACCCCTCCACTTT. It codes for CASSLGTGYSPLHF.

This CDR3 is CASSLASVGGTDTQYF. The CDR3 nucleotides are TGTGCCAGCAGCTTAGCGAGCGTTGGGGGCACAGATACGCAGTATTTT. The chain couples TRBV7-2 to TRBJ2-3; D is unresolved. The V gene lost 0 bases and the J gene lost 1 base, with 11 bases spanning the gap. CDR1 and CDR2 from the germline V gene are SGHTA and FQGNSA. The CDR3 extends over 16 amino acids.

The gene calls are TRBV7-9 and TRBJ2-1; 9 positions agree with TRBD2. This CDR3 has 16 residues. V gave up 4 bases and J gave up 5 bases; unmatched junction bases: 9. The V gene's germline CDR1 is SEHNR and CDR2 FQNEAQ (reference sequence). The CDR3 coding sequence is TGTGCCAGCAGCTCCACCCTAGCGGGGCCTCACAATGAGCAGTTCTTC. Encoded protein: CASSSTLAGPHNEQFF.

V is TRBV18 and J is TRBJ2-1, with 9 nucleotides matching TRBD1. V lost 0 bases and J lost 5; bases outside the gene matches: 8. Germline values: CDR1 KGHSH, CDR2 LQKENI. CDR3 size: 17 residues. In DNA form, the CDR3 reads TGTGCCAGCTCACCACCGGGGGGACAGGGAATAGACAATGAGCAGTTCTTC. It translates to CASSPPGGQGIDNEQFF.

In nucleotides, the CDR3 is TGTGCCAGCAGCGAAGCGGACACGGGCCTCTATGGCTACACCTTC. Translating it yields CASSEADTGLYGYTF. The chain uses TRBV7-9 and TRBJ1-2, with D maybe TRBD1 (5 bases). V was trimmed by 5 bases and J by 4 bases, leaving 17 bases between them. The CDR3 totals 15 residues. Per the germline V gene, CDR1 is SEHNR and CDR2 is FQNEAQ (reference sequence).

There are a few counts of this clonotype. This rearrangement joins TRBV29-1 to TRBJ1-1; a weak D match, TRBD1 (6 bases). With 4 bases removed from V and 11 bases from J, the gap between germline ends came to 17 bases. The CDR3 contains 12 residues. CDR1 SQVTM and CDR2 ANQGSEA come from the germline V gene. CDR3 amino acids: CSVAQGGSRAFF. The CDR3, as DNA: TGCAGCGTTGCTCAAGGGGGGAGTCGGGCTTTCTTT.

To note about this clonotype: An end of the junction differs from the germline gene, which may be a read error. J is TRBJ2-7 and V is TRBV6-2 or TRBV6-3, with 8 nucleotides matching TRBD2. The CDR3 is 15 residues long. Germline V gene lookup returns CDR1 MNHEY and CDR2 SVGEGT. The CDR3 spells CASSYSGLDSHEQYF. The DNA of the CDR3 is TGTGCCAGCAGTTATTCGGGACTAGACTCCCACGAGCAGTACTTC.

The V call is TRBV19, the J call TRBJ1-1; D perhaps matches TRBD1 (5 bases). V was trimmed by 3 bases and J by 3 bases, leaving 8 bases between them. This CDR3 region has 13 residues. The germline CDR1 and CDR2 sequences are LNHDA and SQIVND (reference sequence). CDR3: CASSIQGDTEAFF. The CDR3, as DNA: TGTGCCAGTAGTATCCAGGGTGACACTGAAGCTTTCTTT.

V gene TRBV3-1 combines with J gene TRBJ1-2; 11 nucleotides line up with TRBD1. The ends lost 6 bases at V and 4 bases at J; junction bases unmatched: 4. This CDR3 has 14 residues. Germline V gene lookup returns CDR1 LGHDT and CDR2 YNNKEL (reference sequence). The CDR3 spells CASSQDRGLYGYTF. CDR3 bases: TGTGCCAGCAGTCAGGACAGGGGGCTCTATGGCTACACCTTC.

The chain recombines TRBV27 with TRBJ1-1; D gene uncertain. Germline loops: CDR1 MNHEY, CDR2 SMNVEV (reference sequence). The CDR3 runs 13 residues. The ends were cut back, 0 bases at V and 11 bases at J, with 13 bases in the middle. This chain's CDR3 is CASSLSRRSTAFF. The DNA of the CDR3 is TGTGCCAGCAGTTTATCGAGAAGGTCTACGGCTTTCTTT.

This clonotype occurred a few times. J is TRBJ2-1 and V is TRBV30; D is undetermined. Germline-derived CDR1 and CDR2 are GTSNPN and SVGIG (reference sequence). The CDR3 totals 13 residues. V was shortened by 0 bases and J by 2 bases, with 5 bases between the two germline ends. The CDR3 loop is CAWSVGPYNEQFF. In DNA form, the CDR3 reads TGTGCCTGGAGTGTAGGTCCCTACAATGAGCAGTTCTTC.